Shown below are 32 T cell receptor beta chains from a single sample sequenced in a study of blood T cells in healthy people across ages. It was with a sample-barcoded 5' primer and a J-beta primer mix that a second PCR of roughly 7 to 12 cycles was run. One entry per CDR3 protein results from TCRdb running MiXCR on the 5' RACE reads. The table has hundreds of thousands of distinct CDR3 sequences, roughly 58% seen once; the top ten hold over 30%. Sequencing was performed on blood. The receptors originated from a man aged 55 to 70 in good health.

This clonotype was found a few times. The chain combines TRBV9 with TRBJ2-4; 8 nucleotides line up with TRBD2. The CDR3 has 16 amino acids. Germline lookup yields CDR1 SGDLS and CDR2 YYNGEE. Germline trimming cut 0 bases from V and 13 bases from J; bases unmatched to any gene: 15. In DNA form, the CDR3 reads TGTGCCAGCAGCGTAGCGGGCGAGCGGGGGCCGTTGGAGCAGTACTTC. As protein: CASSVAGERGPLEQYF.

The chain employs TRBV20-1 and TRBJ2-4; D unclear. The CDR3 has 12 amino acids. Germline V gene sequence: CDR1 DFQATT, CDR2 SNEGSKA (reference sequence). With 0 bases removed from V and 6 bases from J, the gap between germline ends came to 6 bases. The CDR3 DNA follows: TGCAGTGCTAGAGATTGGGGAAACATTCAGTACTTC. Amino acid sequence: CSARDWGNIQYF.

V and J are TRBV6-1 and TRBJ2-7; 7 bases map to TRBD1. Trimming cost V 4 bases and J 5 bases; bases outside gene matches: 5. Germline V CDR1 and CDR2: MNHNS, SASEGT. The CDR3 contains 13 residues. The CDR3 loop is CASSGDRVDEQYF. The CDR3 DNA is TGTGCCAGCAGTGGTGACAGGGTCGACGAGCAGTACTTC.

This chain joins TRBV6-5 and TRBJ2-5; possible D gene TRBD1, 5 bases. This CDR3 has 14 amino acids. Per germline, CDR1 MNHEY and CDR2 SVGAGI. V was clipped by 4 bases and J by 2 bases, with 11 bases between them. The CDR3 here is CASSCSAGQETQYF. The CDR3 DNA reads TGTGCCAGCAGTTGTTCGGCAGGGCAAGAGACCCAGTACTTC.

This chain links TRBV9 with TRBJ1-5; TRBD1 might be the D (5 bases). The CDR3 has 16 residues. Per germline, CDR1 SGDLS and CDR2 YYNGEE. V lost 10 bases, J lost 0 bases, and 20 bases lay in between. The CDR3 DNA reads as TGTGCCGTCGATCCGGGGCAGGTTTATAGCAATCAGCCCCAGCATTTT. This translates into CAVDPGQVYSNQPQHF.

A few counts support this clonotype. The chain joins TRBV3-1 to TRBJ1-6, with D tentatively TRBD1 (6 bases). The CDR3 covers 16 residues. Germline CDR1 reads LGHDT; CDR2 reads YNNKEL (reference sequence). Trimming pared 4 bases from V and 0 bases from J, leaving 10 bases between. The CDR3 DNA reads TGTGCCAGCAGCCGAACAGGGAGCTCCTATAATTCACCCCTCCACTTT. This gives the protein CASSRTGSSYNSPLHF.

This clonotype was seen more than once but under ten times. The chain couples TRBV7-9 to TRBJ1-6, with no clear D. CDR1 and CDR2 (germline): SEHNR, FQNEAQ (reference sequence). V lost 5 bases and J 4 bases, leaving 3 bases between the germline ends. This CDR3 contains 12 residues. CDR3 in DNA: TGTGCCAGCAGCCAATATAATTCACCCCTCCACTTT. Amino acids: CASSQYNSPLHF. Full variable domain (outside the CDR3, taken from reference TRBV7-9 and TRBJ1-6): DTGVSQNPRHKITKRGQNVTFRCDPISEHNRLYWYRQTLGQGPEFLTYFQNEAQLEKSRLLSDRFSAERPKGSFSTLEIQRTEQGDSAMYLCASSQYNSPLHFGNGTRLTVT.

In its sample, this clonotype was seen once. V gene TRBV7-2 combines with J gene TRBJ1-2, with D uncertain. Trimming left V 1 base short and J 2 bases short, with 11 bases between. Per germline, CDR1 SGHTA and CDR2 FQGNSA. There are 15 residues in the CDR3. Written as DNA, the CDR3 is TGTGCCAGCAGCTTAGAAAGCGGGCAGAACTATGGCTACACCTTC. This codes for CASSLESGQNYGYTF.

Only a few counts were recorded for this clonotype. This chain joins TRBV6-2 or TRBV6-3 and TRBJ2-1, with 10 positions matching TRBD2. Germline assignment: CDR1 MNHEY and CDR2 SVGEGT. The CDR3 has 15 residues. The V segment lost 5 bases and the J segment 10 bases; nucleotides outside the gene matches: 11. The CDR3 bases are TGTGCCAGCAGTATCCTAGCGGGGGCCTTTCCGGAGCAGTTCTTC. Its protein is CASSILAGAFPEQFF.

The rearrangement uses TRBV6-5 and TRBJ2-5; D remains ambiguous. Looked up from germline, CDR1 is MNHEY and CDR2 is SVGAGI. This CDR3 contains 16 residues. V was pared by 0 bases and J by 4 bases, with 15 bases between. CDR3 loop: CASSYSRSTGLETQYF. In DNA, the CDR3 is TGTGCCAGCAGTTACTCGAGGTCGACCGGCTTAGAGACCCAGTACTTC.

The gene calls are TRBV12-3 or TRBV12-4 and TRBJ2-5, with TRBD2 matching 11 bases. J was trimmed by 5 bases and V by 5 bases; bases with no gene match: 10. CDR3 length: 16 amino acids. Written as DNA, the CDR3 is TGTGCCAGCAGTCTCCATTCTAGCGGGGGGATGGAGACCCAGTACTTC. Its translation is CASSLHSSGGMETQYF.

The V and J genes are TRBV4-2 and TRBJ1-4; 7 bases are shared with TRBD1. Looked up from germline, CDR1 is LGHNA and CDR2 is YNFKEQ. The CDR3 totals 15 residues. With 3 bases clipped from V and 8 bases from J, the junction kept 9 bases outside the gene matches. CDR3 in amino acids: CASSHHRDREEKLFF. The CDR3 DNA is TGTGCCAGCAGCCACCACCGGGACAGAGAGGAAAAACTGTTTTTT.

V is TRBV5-1 and J is TRBJ2-4, with TRBD1 identical over 10 bases. The end of the DNA aligns better with TRBJ2-7, so the J call may be wrong. The CDR3 extends over 14 amino acids. Germline V gene lookup returns CDR1 SGHRS and CDR2 YFSETQ. CDR3 region: CASSVTGGDDEQYF. The CDR3 DNA sequence: TGCGCCAGCAGCGTGACAGGGGGCGACGACGAGCAGTACTTC.

This rearrangement joins TRBV25-1 to TRBJ2-1, with D hard to call. CDR1 is MGHDK, CDR2 SYGVNS, per germline. The CDR3 spans 14 residues. Trimming pared 5 bases from V and 9 bases from J, leaving 17 bases between. CDR3 in amino acids: CASSPSTVSPEQFF. CDR3 sequence (DNA): TGTGCCAGCAGTCCGTCGACCGTTTCCCCTGAGCAGTTCTTC.

The rearrangement joins TRBV12-3 or TRBV12-4 to TRBJ2-7; weak D call: TRBD1 (6 bases). This CDR3 is 12 amino acids long. V shed 6 bases and J shed 8 bases, with 14 bases lying between them. CDR3 protein: CASRRTAGQQYF. Written as DNA, the CDR3 is TGTGCCAGCAGGAGGACAGCCGGACAGCAGTACTTC.

The J gene is TRBJ2-5, the V gene TRBV7-2; D not certain. Germline CDR1 and CDR2: SGHTA and FQGNSA. Trimming stripped 6 bases from V and 2 bases from J, with 13 bases between. The CDR3 is 14 amino acids. The CDR3 loop is CASRLFGLQETQYF. CDR3 bases: TGTGCCAGCAGGCTATTCGGGCTGCAAGAGACCCAGTACTTC.

This clonotype was recorded many times. V gene TRBV25-1 combines with J gene TRBJ2-1, with D possibly TRBD1 on 6 matching bases. The ends were cut back, 0 bases at V and 12 bases at J, with 18 bases in the middle. CDR1 and CDR2 from the germline V gene are MGHDK and SYGVNS. This CDR3 region has 15 residues. The CDR3 reads CASSEYGTTQSGQFF. The CDR3 DNA is TGTGCCAGCAGTGAATACGGGACAACCCAATCTGGGCAGTTCTTC.

This clonotype showed up many times. The V call is TRBV2, the J call TRBJ1-4; 7 bases match TRBD1. CDR1 is SNHLY and CDR2 is FYNNEI in the germline V gene. The CDR3 loop spans 14 amino acids. V was pared by 7 bases and J by 4 bases, with 6 bases of the junction left unmatched. The CDR3 spells CASNWDSVNEKLFF. The CDR3 DNA reads TGTGCCAGCAACTGGGACAGCGTTAATGAAAAACTGTTTTTT.

This chain connects TRBV7-2 to TRBJ2-1, with a weak D call TRBD1 (6 bases). The V end lost 1 base, the J end lost 2 bases, and 12 bases lay between the germline ends. This CDR3 region has 16 residues. CDR1 is SGHTA, CDR2 FQGNSA, per germline. The CDR3 loop reads CASSLVMTGPYNEQFF. The CDR3, as DNA: TGTGCCAGCAGCTTAGTCATGACAGGACCCTACAATGAGCAGTTCTTC.

This clonotype was recorded at least ten times. The V and J genes are TRBV6-1 and TRBJ1-5; tentative D call: TRBD1 (6 bases). The germline gives CDR1 MNHNS, CDR2 SASEGT. Trimming removed 2 bases from V and 5 bases from J, with 13 bases in between. This CDR3 region has 15 residues. CDR3 DNA sequence: TGTGCCAGCAGTGAAATTGGGGGGGCTCATCAGCCCCAGCATTTT. This codes for CASSEIGGAHQPQHF.

The table lists this clonotype with many counts. V and J are TRBV29-1 and TRBJ2-5; no reliable D call. V was pared by 4 bases and J by 5 bases, with 5 bases between. Per germline, CDR1 SQVTM and CDR2 ANQGSEA. This CDR3 has 10 amino acids. This chain's CDR3 is CSVVEETQYF. Written as DNA, the CDR3 is TGCAGCGTTGTGGAGGAGACCCAGTACTTC.

This clonotype was detected a few times. Compared with germline, one end of the junction differs, possibly owing to a read error. The V and J genes are TRBV2 and TRBJ2-1, with 15 bases that match TRBD2. CDR1 is SNHLY, CDR2 FYNNEI, per germline. This CDR3 is built from 15 residues. This CDR3 is CASSPGLAGGDERFF. The CDR3, as DNA: TGTGCCAGCAGTCCCGGACTAGCGGGGGGGGATGAGCGGTTCTTC.

The genes are TRBV6-5 and TRBJ1-2; TRBD1 might be the D (6 bases). The CDR3 has 11 residues. Looked up from germline, CDR1 is MNHEY and CDR2 is SVGAGI. Trimming removed 9 bases at V and 7 bases at J, with 12 bases between. The CDR3 reads CASTNRVGYTF. The CDR3 coding sequence is TGTGCCAGTACCAACAGGGTTGGCTACACCTTC.

The chain couples TRBV3-1 to TRBJ2-1, with 8 bases that match TRBD2. Germline values: CDR1 LGHDT, CDR2 YNNKEL (reference sequence). The CDR3 has 15 residues. The junction had 6 bases not matched to a gene; V was cut back by 0 bases and J by 8 bases. Here the CDR3 DNA reads TGTGCCAGCAGCCAAGATCGGGGGGGGTCGGATGAGCAGTTCTTC. This translates into CASSQDRGGSDEQFF.

This clonotype showed up just once. A much larger clone lies a single base off, so this may be a read error. The chain joins TRBV2 to TRBJ2-1; 10 positions match TRBD2. The germline V gene encodes CDR1 SNHLY and CDR2 FYNNEI. The CDR3 is 14 residues long. The CDR3: CASSLAGAYSEQFF. The DNA for the CDR3 is TGTGCCAGCAGTCTAGCGGGGGCCTACAGTGAGCAGTTCTTC.

This chain connects TRBV5-1 to TRBJ2-3; perhaps D is TRBD1 or TRBD2 (5 bases each). CDR1 and CDR2 (germline): SGHRS, YFSETQ. V lost 4 bases and J 0 bases, leaving 12 bases between the germline ends. The CDR3 sequence is 15 residues long. CDR3 coding DNA: TGCGCCAGCAGCCCTGGGGGAATCAGCACAGATACGCAGTATTTT. Residues: CASSPGGISTDTQYF.

The rearrangement links TRBV12-3 or TRBV12-4 to TRBJ2-1; no firm D call. Trimming left V 6 bases short and J 0 bases short, with 12 bases between. This CDR3 spans 15 amino acids. For the CDR3, the DNA is TGTGCCAGCAGGTCCAGTCAGAGCTCCTACAATGAGCAGTTCTTC. Translated: CASRSSQSSYNEQFF.

This clonotype has only one observation. The chain links TRBV7-8 to TRBJ2-1, with D possibly matching TRBD1 (6 bases). V dropped 4 bases and J dropped 9 bases, with 19 bases sitting between them. Germline V lookup: CDR1 SGHVS, CDR2 FQNEAQ. The CDR3 totals 15 residues. This CDR3 is CASSSSGTSIGEQFF. The CDR3 DNA reads TGTGCCAGCAGCTCCTCCGGGACATCGATCGGTGAGCAGTTCTTC. The full variable domain, with the rest looked up from reference TRBV7-8 and TRBJ2-1, is GAGVSQSPRYKVAKRGQDVALRCDPISGHVSLFWYQQALGQGPEFLTYFQNEAQLDKSGLPSDRFFAERPEGSVSTLKIQRTQQEDSAVYLCASSSSGTSIGEQFFGPGTRLTVL.

This sequence joins TRBV2 and TRBJ1-5; no reliable D call. The germline V and J ends were trimmed by 4 bases and 5 bases, with 12 bases remaining between them. This CDR3 comprises 14 residues. Germline V lookup: CDR1 SNHLY, CDR2 FYNNEI. The CDR3 sequence: CASSGGVTYQPQHF. The CDR3 DNA reads as TGTGCCAGCAGTGGGGGAGTCACTTATCAGCCCCAGCATTTT. The full variable domain, its missing parts supplied by reference TRBV2 and TRBJ1-5, is EPEVTQTPSHQVTQMGQEVILRCVPISNHLYFYWYRQILGQKVEFLVSFYNNEISEKSEIFDDQFSVERPDGSNFTLKIRSTKLEDSAMYFCASSGGVTYQPQHFGDGTRLSIL.

Concerning this clonotype itself: With a much larger clone just one base away, this may be a read error. This sequence joins TRBV12-3 or TRBV12-4 and TRBJ1-2; 9 positions agree with TRBD1. Unmatched junction bases numbered 7, after V lost 7 bases and J lost 4 bases. This CDR3 contains 14 residues. For the CDR3, the DNA is TGTGCCAGCATTCGACAGGGGGGGGCCTATGGCTACACCTTC. Protein sequence: CASIRQGGAYGYTF.

This chain connects TRBV19 to TRBJ2-7, with 8 bases aligning to TRBD1. V shed 3 bases and J 2 bases; nucleotides not matched to a gene: 9. The CDR3 has 16 residues. Germline CDR1 is LNHDA and CDR2 is SQIVND (reference sequence). The CDR3 DNA sequence: TGTGCCAGTAGTATTTGGAAGGGGGACAGGACCTACGAGCAGTACTTC. Encoded protein: CASSIWKGDRTYEQYF.

The rearrangement links TRBV6-5 to TRBJ2-2, with unresolved D. Germline CDR1 reads MNHEY; CDR2 reads SVGAGI. V dropped 7 bases and J dropped 0 bases, with 15 bases sitting between them. The CDR3 spans 16 residues. The CDR3: CASTMTRAPNTGELFF. The CDR3 region has the DNA TGTGCCAGCACCATGACCCGGGCACCGAACACCGGGGAGCTGTTTTTT.